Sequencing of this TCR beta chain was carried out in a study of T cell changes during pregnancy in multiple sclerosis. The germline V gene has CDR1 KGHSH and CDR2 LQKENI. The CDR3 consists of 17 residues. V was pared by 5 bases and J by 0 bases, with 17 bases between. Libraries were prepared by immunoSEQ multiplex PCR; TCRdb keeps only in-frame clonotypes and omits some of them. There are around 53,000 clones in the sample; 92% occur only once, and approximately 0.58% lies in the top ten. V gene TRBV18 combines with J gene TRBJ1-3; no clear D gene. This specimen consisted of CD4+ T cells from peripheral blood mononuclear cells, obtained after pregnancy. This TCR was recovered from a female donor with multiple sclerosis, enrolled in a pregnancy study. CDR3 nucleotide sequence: TGTGCCAGCTCATCCCTATCGGCAGGATACTCTGGAAACACCATATATTTT. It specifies CASSSLSAGYSGNTIYF. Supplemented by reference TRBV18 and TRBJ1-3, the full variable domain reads NAGVMQNPRHLVRRRGQEARLRCSPMKGHSHVYWYRQLPEEGLKFMVYLQKENIIDESGMPKERFSAEFPKEGPSILRIQQVVRGDSAAYFCASSSLSAGYSGNTIYFGEGSWLTVV.